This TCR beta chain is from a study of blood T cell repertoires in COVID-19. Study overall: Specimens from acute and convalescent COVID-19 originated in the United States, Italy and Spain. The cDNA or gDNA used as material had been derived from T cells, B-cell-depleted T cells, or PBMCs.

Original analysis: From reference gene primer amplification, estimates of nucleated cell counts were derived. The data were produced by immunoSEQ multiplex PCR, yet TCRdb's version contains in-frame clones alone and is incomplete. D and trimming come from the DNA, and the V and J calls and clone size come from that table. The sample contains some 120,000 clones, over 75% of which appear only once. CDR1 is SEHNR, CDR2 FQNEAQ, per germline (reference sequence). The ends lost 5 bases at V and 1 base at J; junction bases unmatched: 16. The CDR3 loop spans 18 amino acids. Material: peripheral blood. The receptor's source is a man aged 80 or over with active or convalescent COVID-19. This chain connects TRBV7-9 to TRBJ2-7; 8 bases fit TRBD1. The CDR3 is CASSLGTGEVSRSYEQYF. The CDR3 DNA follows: TGTGCCAGCAGCCTAGGGACAGGCGAAGTATCGAGGTCCTACGAGCAGTACTTC.